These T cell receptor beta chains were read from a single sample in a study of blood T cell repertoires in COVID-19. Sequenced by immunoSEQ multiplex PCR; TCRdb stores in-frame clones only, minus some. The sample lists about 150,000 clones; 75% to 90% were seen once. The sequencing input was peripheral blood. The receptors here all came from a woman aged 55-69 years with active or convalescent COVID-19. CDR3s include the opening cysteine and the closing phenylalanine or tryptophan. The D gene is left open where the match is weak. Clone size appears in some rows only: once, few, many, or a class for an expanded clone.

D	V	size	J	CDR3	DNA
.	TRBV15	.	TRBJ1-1	CATSRGRMNTEAFF	TGTGCCACCAGCAGGGGGCGGATGAACACTGAAGCTTTCTTT
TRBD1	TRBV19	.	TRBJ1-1	CASRTGWDTEAFF	TGTGCCAGTAGGACAGGGTGGGACACTGAAGCTTTCTTT
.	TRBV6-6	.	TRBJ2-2	CASSVFGGNTGELFF	TGTGCCAGCAGCGTATTCGGGGGGAACACCGGGGAGCTGTTTTTT
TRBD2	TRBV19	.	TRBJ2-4	CASSIRPLTSGVAKNIQYF	TGTGCCAGTAGTATAAGGCCCCTAACTAGCGGGGTAGCCAAAAACATTCAGTACTTC
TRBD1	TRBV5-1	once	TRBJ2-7	CASSLASDRGTSF	TGCGCCAGCAGCTTGGCCTCCGACAGGGGGACTTCGTTC
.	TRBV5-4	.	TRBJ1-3	CASSLAGVGNTIYF	TGTGCCAGCAGCTTGGCCGGGGTAGGAAACACCATATATTTT
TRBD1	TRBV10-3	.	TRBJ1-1	CAISGDSQNEAFF	TGTGCCATCAGTGGGGACAGTCAAAATGAAGCTTTCTTT
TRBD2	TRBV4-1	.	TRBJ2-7	CASSPWEGYEQYF	TGCGCCAGCAGCCCCTGGGAGGGGTACGAGCAGTACTTC
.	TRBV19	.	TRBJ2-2	CASSIGPGAGELFF	TGTGCCAGTAGTATAGGGCCAGGGGCCGGGGAGCTGTTTTTT
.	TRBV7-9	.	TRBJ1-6	CASSLPTANSPLHF	TGTGCCAGCAGCCTACCGACAGCGAATTCACCCCTCCACTTT
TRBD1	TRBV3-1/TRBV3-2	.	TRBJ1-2	CASGRQGSYGYTF	TGTGCCAGCGGACGACAGGGGAGCTATGGCTACACCTTC
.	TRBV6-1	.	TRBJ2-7	CASSVSSYEQYF	TGTGCCAGCAGCGTCAGCTCCTACGAGCAGTACTTC